This is a list of T cell receptor beta chains from one sample in a study of CD8 T cells in Susac syndrome. TCRdb processed the immunoSEQ multiplex PCR reads anew with MiXCR; each CDR3 protein has one entry. The data contain approximately 160,000 distinct CDR3 sequences, under 95% of them singletons. Sequenced input: CD4+ T cells from PBMCs. The receptors derive from a human donor with multiple sclerosis. Each CDR3 is given with its conserved first and last residue. The D gene is left open where the match is weak. Not every row has a clone size; where given, it reads once, few, many or a size class.

TRBJ2-5 | TRBD1 | TRBV5-1 | NA | CASSSGTGGGQETQYF | TGCGCCAGCAGCTCAGGGACAGGGGGCGGCCAAGAGACCCAGTACTTC
TRBJ2-1 | NA | TRBV5-4 | NA | CASSLKTAYNEQFF | TGTGCCAGCAGCTTGAAAACCGCCTACAATGAGCAGTTCTTC
TRBJ2-3 | NA | TRBV28 | NA | CASSLLGAGSTDTQYF | TGTGCCAGCAGTTTATTGGGGGCGGGGAGCACAGATACGCAGTATTTT
TRBJ2-7 | TRBD1 | TRBV12-3/TRBV12-4 | few | CASSSQGAYEQYF | TGTGCCAGCAGTTCCCAGGGGGCATACGAGCAGTACTTC
TRBJ2-7 | NA | TRBV30 | NA | CAWSARGPPYEQYF | TGTGCCTGGAGTGCCAGGGGTCCCCCCTACGAGCAGTACTTC
TRBJ2-1 | TRBD2 | TRBV25-1 | NA | CASSEYGGGPMDEQFF | TGTGCCAGCAGTGAATATGGCGGGGGGCCTATGGATGAGCAGTTCTTC
TRBJ1-2 | NA | TRBV7-2 | NA | CASSSHVRAGFGYTF | TGTGCCAGCAGCTCTCACGTGCGGGCAGGGTTTGGCTACACCTTC
TRBJ2-5 | TRBD1 | TRBV5-4 | NA | CASSRDSRQRETQYF | TGTGCCAGCTCCAGGGACAGCCGACAGAGAGAGACCCAGTACTTC
TRBJ1-2 | TRBD1 | TRBV30 | NA | CAWSVGGAGSNYGYTF | TGTGCCTGGAGTGTAGGGGGCGCGGGTTCTAACTATGGCTACACCTTC
TRBJ2-4 | TRBD1 | TRBV5-1 | NA | CASSRGTGVNIQYF | TGCGCCAGCAGCCGGGGGACAGGGGTAAACATTCAGTACTTC
TRBJ2-5 | TRBD2 | TRBV5-4 | NA | CASSLASSGRQETQYF | TGTGCCAGCAGCTTGGCGAGTAGCGGGAGACAAGAGACCCAGTACTTC
TRBJ2-7 | TRBD2 | TRBV28 | NA | CASRPGLAGVDEQYF | TGTGCCAGCAGGCCGGGACTAGCGGGAGTAGACGAGCAGTACTTC
TRBJ2-7 | NA | TRBV6-1 | NA | CAVRQATYEQYF | TGTGCCGTAAGACAGGCGACCTACGAGCAGTACTTC
TRBJ2-7 | TRBD1 | TRBV6-5 | NA | CASSLTGQAYEQYF | TGTGCCAGCAGTTTAACGGGACAGGCGTACGAGCAGTACTTC
TRBJ2-1 | TRBD2 | TRBV5-1 | NA | CASSLVSGGESEQFF | TGCGCCAGCAGCTTGGTGAGCGGGGGGGAATCTGAGCAGTTCTTC
TRBJ1-2 | TRBD1 | TRBV12-3/TRBV12-4 | NA | CASSLALGQGHGYTF | TGTGCCAGCAGTTTAGCGTTGGGACAGGGACATGGCTACACCTTC
TRBJ2-7 | NA | TRBV15 | few | CATSRADSYEQYF | TGTGCCACCAGCAGAGCAGACAGCTACGAGCAGTACTTC
TRBJ1-2 | NA | TRBV5-4 | NA | CASSLDGPLYGYTF | TGTGCCAGCAGCTTGGATGGCCCTCTCTATGGCTACACCTTC
TRBJ2-3 | TRBD2 | TRBV5-1 | NA | CASSTSGMTDTQYF | TGCGCCAGCAGCACTAGCGGGATGACAGATACGCAGTATTTT
TRBJ2-6 | NA | TRBV23-1 | NA | CASSHPGTSGANVLTF | TGCGCCAGCAGTCACCCAGGGACTTCTGGGGCCAACGTCCTGACTTTC
TRBJ2-1 | TRBD1 | TRBV19 | NA | CASSIGQGSYNEQFF | TGTGCCAGTAGTATAGGACAGGGGTCCTACAATGAGCAGTTCTTC
TRBJ2-1 | TRBD2 | TRBV5-1 | NA | CASSLEASSGYNEQFF | TGCGCCAGCAGCTTGGAAGCGTCTAGCGGGTACAATGAGCAGTTCTTC
TRBJ1-1 | NA | TRBV2 | NA | CASSERGVEAFF | TGTGCCAGCAGTGAAAGGGGCGTTGAAGCTTTCTTT
TRBJ1-2 | NA | TRBV10-2 | NA | CASSAPERTLRGYTF | TGCGCCAGCAGTGCACCCGAGCGGACCCTGAGGGGCTACACCTTC
TRBJ1-6 | NA | TRBV3-1 | NA | CASSQGQVVFSPLHF | TGTGCCAGCAGCCAAGGACAGGTGGTCTTCTCACCCCTCCACTTT
TRBJ2-7 | TRBD1 | TRBV12-3/TRBV12-4 | NA | CASSPGTVNYEQYF | TGTGCCAGCAGCCCCGGGACAGTCAACTACGAGCAGTACTTC
TRBJ1-1 | NA | TRBV9 | NA | CASSVEPLNTEAFF | TGTGCCAGCAGCGTTGAGCCTCTGAACACTGAAGCTTTCTTT
TRBJ2-7 | NA | TRBV24-1 | NA | CATSDPGSIEQYF | TGTGCCACCAGTGATCCCGGGAGCATCGAGCAGTACTTC
TRBJ2-6 | TRBD1 | TRBV3-1 | NA | CASSQGTGAGANVLTF | TGTGCCAGCAGCCAAGGGACAGGGGCTGGGGCCAACGTCCTGACTTTC
TRBJ2-1 | NA | TRBV28 | NA | CASTYRAAYNEQFF | TGTGCCAGCACATACCGGGCCGCCTACAATGAGCAGTTCTTC
TRBJ2-5 | TRBD1 | TRBV24-1 | NA | CATSESGTGSDETQYF | TGTGCCACCAGTGAGTCCGGGACAGGGTCGGATGAGACCCAGTACTTC